The 24 T cell receptor beta chains listed next were all sequenced from one sample in a study of blood T cell repertoires in COVID-19 (TCRdb year 2020). Library prep was done by the immunoSEQ multiplex PCR assay. In its TCRdb copy, this immuneACCESS table keeps in-frame sequences only and misses some clones. Where compared with another copy, unresolved V genes explain less than half of these, and the others have no known cause. This sample has 150,000 to 250,000 clones in its table, and 80% to 90% of those were observed once. The ten biggest clones cover roughly 10% of the sample. The source material was PBMCs or T cells enriched from blood (not recorded which). The receptors were gathered from a man aged 40-50 years who had recovered from COVID-19.

The gene calls are TRBV6-2 or TRBV6-3 and TRBJ2-1; D remains unclear. The CDR3 is 15 amino acids. Germline V gene data show CDR1 as MNHEY and CDR2 as SVGEGT. Between the trimmed V and J ends, which lost 4 bases and 6 bases, there was a span of 16 bases. The CDR3 protein is CASSLVFGWSNEQFF. DNA for the CDR3: TGTGCCAGCAGTTTGGTTTTCGGGTGGTCCAATGAGCAGTTCTTC.

The chain links TRBV18 to TRBJ2-7; TRBD2 aligns across 9 bases. V lost 6 bases and J lost 2; bases outside the gene matches: 5. The CDR3 has 14 amino acids. Germline V CDR1 and CDR2: KGHSH, LQKENI. CDR3 nucleotide sequence: TGTGCCAGCTCGCTACTAGCGGGTCCCTACGAGCAGTACGTC. Translation: CASSLLAGPYEQYV.

This rearrangement joins TRBV10-1 to TRBJ2-5, with D possibly being TRBD2 (6 bases). CDR3 length: 15 residues. Germline CDR1 and CDR2: WNHNN and SYGVQD (reference sequence). Trimming took 5 bases from V and 4 from J, leaving 17 bases between them. The chain's CDR3 is CASSPGTGLGETQYF. CDR3 in DNA: TGCGCCAGCAGTCCCGGGACTGGTTTGGGAGAGACCCAGTACTTC.

This sequence joins TRBV9 and TRBJ1-1; a weak D match, TRBD1 (6 bases). Germline CDR1 reads SGDLS; CDR2 reads YYNGEE. This CDR3 is 16 amino acids long. Trimming cost V 0 bases and J 4 bases, with 16 bases left between them. CDR3 bases: TGTGCCAGCAGCGTAGGATTAGGGGGAGAAAGCACTGAAGCTTTCTTT. It translates to CASSVGLGGESTEAFF.

The rearrangement links TRBV2 to TRBJ2-1; no firm D call. V lost 0 bases and J lost 8, with 2 bases in between. CDR3 length: 11 amino acids. Germline CDR1 SNHLY, CDR2 FYNNEI. In nucleotides, the CDR3 is TGTGCCAGCAGTGAAGCCTATGAGCAGTTCTTC. Its translation is CASSEAYEQFF.

The V call is TRBV6-2 or TRBV6-3, the J call TRBJ1-1; TRBD1 might be the D (6 bases). V shed 2 bases and J shed 3 bases, with 13 bases lying between them. The length of the CDR3 is 15 residues. CDR1 is MNHEY and CDR2 is SVGEGT in the germline V gene. CDR3 region: CASSYRQVMDTEAFF. CDR3 DNA: TGTGCCAGCAGTTACCGACAGGTTATGGACACTGAAGCTTTCTTT.

The rearrangement links TRBV15 to TRBJ1-4; D ambiguous. Germline CDR1 is LNHNV and CDR2 is YYDKDF (reference sequence). Trimming took off 6 bases at V and 5 bases at J, with 7 bases between the two ends. This CDR3 has 12 amino acids. The CDR3 DNA reads as TGTGCCACCAGTTCCAGAAATGAAAAACTGTTTTTT. Protein sequence: CATSSRNEKLFF.

The gene calls are TRBV9 and TRBJ1-1; 7 bases match TRBD1. Germline V lookup: CDR1 SGDLS, CDR2 YYNGEE. V lost 0 bases, J lost 4 bases, and 6 bases stayed unmatched. CDR3 length: 15 amino acids. The CDR3 coding sequence is TGTGCCAGCAGCGTAGAGACCGGGACAGCCACTGAAGCTTTCTTT. As protein: CASSVETGTATEAFF.

The V and J genes are TRBV5-1 and TRBJ2-3, with 7 bases lining up with TRBD1. Germline CDR1 and CDR2: SGHRS and YFSETQ. V dropped 0 bases and J dropped 1; count of bases not matched to a gene: 8. The CDR3 totals 17 residues. As DNA, the CDR3 is TGCGCCAGCAGCTTGGCATCAGGGGGTTTCGGCACAGATACGCAGTATTTT. Translation gives CASSLASGGFGTDTQYF.

This clone has just one count. DNA of the CDR3: TGTGCCAGCAGCTTACTAGCGGGAGGAGAGGAGACCCAGTACTTC. Amino acids: CASSLLAGGEETQYF. This chain uses TRBV13 with TRBJ2-5, with 11 positions matching TRBD2. The CDR3 runs 15 residues. Unmatched junction bases numbered 4, after V lost 2 bases and J lost 5 bases. Germline loops: CDR1 PRHDT, CDR2 FYEKMQ (reference sequence).

The V and J genes are TRBV7-2 and TRBJ2-2; 9 nucleotides agree with TRBD1. This CDR3 is 15 amino acids long. Germline V CDR1 and CDR2: SGHTA, FQGNSA. V lost 3 bases to trimming and J lost 4 bases; unmatched junction nucleotides: 3. As DNA, the CDR3 is TGTGCCAGCAGCTTCCCGACAGGGGGCACCGGGGAGCTGTTTTTT. Translating it yields CASSFPTGGTGELFF.

In nucleotides, the CDR3 is TGTGCCACCAGAAGTATCATGTACGGGAGTGGGGAGACCCAGTACTTC. Translating it yields CATRSIMYGSGETQYF. This chain joins TRBV2 and TRBJ2-5; D might be TRBD2 (6 bases). The germline V gene has CDR1 SNHLY and CDR2 FYNNEI. CDR3 length equals 16 residues. Trimming took off 10 bases at V and 5 bases at J, with 26 bases between the two ends.

This sequence joins TRBV29-1 and TRBJ2-5; 7 bases align to TRBD1. After removal of 8 bases from V and 5 bases from J, the junction contained 11 bases not matched to a gene. Germline assignment: CDR1 SQVTM and CDR2 ANQGSEA. The CDR3 totals 13 residues. CDR3 DNA: TGCAGCCAAGGACAGGTGAAGGGGGAGACCCAGTACTTC. Translating it yields CSQGQVKGETQYF.

This chain joins TRBV14 and TRBJ2-2, with TRBD1 identical over 9 bases. J lost 6 bases, V lost 4 bases, and 12 bases had no gene match. The length of the CDR3 is 17 residues. Germline V gene lookup returns CDR1 SGHDN and CDR2 FVKESK. CDR3 sequence: CASSPFTGGARPGELFF. CDR3 sequence (DNA): TGTGCCAGCAGCCCTTTTACAGGGGGCGCAAGGCCCGGGGAGCTGTTTTTT.

The V call is TRBV7-8, the J call TRBJ2-1; 14 bases agree with TRBD2. Germline V gives CDR1 SGHVS, CDR2 FQNEAQ. The CDR3 consists of 15 residues. Trimming removed 3 bases from V and 7 bases from J; junction bases left unmatched: 2. The CDR3 DNA follows: TGTGCCAGCAGCTTGTGGACTAGCGGGAGGAATGAGCAGTTCTTC. Protein: CASSLWTSGRNEQFF. Full variable domain (missing parts from reference TRBV7-8 and TRBJ2-1): GAGVSQSPRYKVAKRGQDVALRCDPISGHVSLFWYQQALGQGPEFLTYFQNEAQLDKSGLPSDRFFAERPEGSVSTLKIQRTQQEDSAVYLCASSLWTSGRNEQFFGPGTRLTVL.

The chain is built from TRBV2 and TRBJ2-3; 8 nucleotides align to TRBD1. This CDR3 contains 15 residues. Unmatched junction bases numbered 3, after V lost 0 bases and J lost 4 bases. CDR1 is SNHLY and CDR2 is FYNNEI in the germline V gene. This CDR3 reads CASSEAGRGPDTQYF. Written as DNA, the CDR3 is TGTGCCAGCAGTGAAGCAGGCAGGGGGCCAGATACGCAGTATTTT.

The chain employs TRBV6-1 and TRBJ2-5, with D possibly matching TRBD2 (6 bases). The CDR3 has 16 residues. From germline, CDR1 is MNHNS and CDR2 SASEGT. V lost 4 bases to trimming and J lost 5 bases, with 20 bases between them. The CDR3 loop reads CASSGREARLGETQYF. CDR3 nucleotides: TGTGCCAGCAGTGGTAGGGAGGCCCGGTTAGGGGAGACCCAGTACTTC.

The V call is TRBV6-5, the J call TRBJ1-1, with TRBD1 as a possible D gene (5 bases). This CDR3 is built from 15 residues. Trimming removed 0 bases from V and 0 bases from J, with 8 bases in between. The V gene's germline CDR1 is MNHEY and CDR2 SVGAGI. The CDR3 DNA reads TGTGCCAGCAGTTACTCGACAGCCCTGAACACTGAAGCTTTCTTT. Translation gives CASSYSTALNTEAFF.

The chain links TRBV14 to TRBJ2-7; 12 nucleotides match TRBD2. The germline V gene has CDR1 SGHDN and CDR2 FVKESK. The CDR3 contains 13 residues. The V and J ends lost 2 bases and 12 bases, in that order; junction bases with no gene match: 5. The CDR3 sequence is CASSQLAGGRMYF. CDR3 bases: TGTGCCAGCAGCCAACTAGCGGGAGGGCGTATGTACTTC.

This clone is a singleton in its sample. This chain links TRBV7-3 with TRBJ1-4; tentative D call: TRBD1 (5 bases). The germline CDR1 and CDR2 sequences are SGHTA and FQGTGA. Trimming removed 5 bases from V and 1 base from J, with 8 bases in between. This CDR3 is built from 14 residues. The CDR3 nucleotides are TGTGCCAGCAGCCCGGGGGGAACTAATGAAAAACTGTTTTTT. The encoded protein is CASSPGGTNEKLFF.

The chain combines TRBV18 with TRBJ2-2; D perhaps matches TRBD1 (6 bases). The V gene's germline CDR1 is KGHSH and CDR2 LQKENI. The CDR3 loop spans 16 amino acids. The ends were cut back, 3 bases at V and 3 bases at J, with 14 bases in the middle. The CDR3: CASSPIQGGDTGELFF. CDR3 coding DNA: TGTGCCAGCTCACCGATACAGGGCGGAGACACCGGGGAGCTGTTTTTT.

A remark on this clone: The sample carries other DNA sequences with the same CDR3. J is TRBJ1-5 and V is TRBV10-3; D remains unclear. Per the germline V gene, CDR1 is ENHRY and CDR2 is SYGVKD. Trimming removed 0 bases at V and 6 bases at J, with 6 bases between. The CDR3 contains 13 residues. CDR3 protein: CAISESTGQPQHF. In DNA, the CDR3 is TGTGCCATCAGTGAGTCGACGGGTCAGCCCCAGCATTTT.

The V and J genes are TRBV7-2 and TRBJ1-1, with a weak D call TRBD1 (5 bases). The CDR3 runs 15 residues. V lost 0 bases, J lost 0 bases, and 8 bases lay in between. The germline V gene encodes CDR1 SGHTA and CDR2 FQGNSA. Written as DNA, the CDR3 is TGTGCCAGCAGCTTAGCGCAGGGCTTGAACACTGAAGCTTTCTTT. Protein product: CASSLAQGLNTEAFF.

This clone was recorded a few times. The chain joins TRBV27 to TRBJ1-5, with a tentative D call TRBD1 (6 bases). The V end was cut by 8 bases, the J end by 1 base, with 21 bases between. The CDR3 contains 17 residues. Looked up from germline, CDR1 is MNHEY and CDR2 is SMNVEV (reference sequence). CDR3 coding DNA: TGTGCCAGCCGAGGGGGGGCGCATGAGGGGAGCAATCAGCCCCAGCATTTT. It codes for CASRGGAHEGSNQPQHF.